This T cell receptor beta chain was sequenced during a study of cytomegalovirus exposure and HLA in healthy donors. Whole-study results and caveats: Most of the TCR beta V segments (in an earlier analysis) were productive either about 87% or about 30% of the time. After further analysis at a later stage, 15,000 to 20,000 TCR beta sequences were associated with HLA alleles at 0.05 false discovery rate.

In the case of this clone: Its antigen remains unidentified.

The study ran its PCR with 60 Vbeta and 13 Jbeta primers. Here immunoSEQ multiplex PCR was the method, and the copy in TCRdb shows in-frame clones only, minus some. Reported are 93,000 or so clones; the ten largest clones contain about 3.2%. The germline gives CDR1 SEHNR, CDR2 FQNEAQ (reference sequence). The V gene end was trimmed by 5 bases and the J gene end by 4 bases; junction bases not matched to a gene: 10. The CDR3 sequence is 17 residues long. Material for sequencing was PBMCs. This TCR was recovered from a man aged 35 to 55 in good health and CMV-seronegative. This chain joins TRBV7-9 and TRBJ2-1, with 11 bases aligning to TRBD2. This CDR3 is CASSHVAGGLPYNEQFF. The CDR3 bases are TGTGCCAGCAGCCACGTAGCGGGAGGGCTACCTTACAATGAGCAGTTCTTC. Full variable domain (remainder filled in from reference TRBV7-9 and TRBJ2-1): DTGVSQNPRHKITKRGQNVTFRCDPISEHNRLYWYRQTLGQGPEFLTYFQNEAQLEKSRLLSDRFSAERPKGSFSTLEIQRTEQGDSAMYLCASSHVAGGLPYNEQFFGPGTRLTVL.